The present TCR beta chain was sequenced within a study of T cells in Graves' hyperthyroidism and ophthalmopathy. Background on the study: At the time of initial diagnosis and before any treatment, peripheral blood was collected.

Stable Graves' hyperthyroidism meant no ophthalmopathy progression within 18 months. CDR1 and CDR2 from the germline V gene are LNHDA and SQIVND (reference sequence). V shed 3 bases, J shed 2 bases, and the junction held 6 bases outside the gene matches. This CDR3 is built from 15 residues. Findings and caveats of the study: Patients with ophthalmopathy were separated from those with stable hyperthyroidism by a 13 V-J model.

A remark on this clonotype: Its antigen is unidentified.

Authors of the study amplified TCR beta CDR3 regions from RNA transcripts. TCR CDR3 regions were first amplified by RT-PCR with HTBI primers. MiXCR was run by TCRdb on the multiplex PCR reads, yielding one entry per CDR3 protein. The sample holds about 560,000 distinct CDR3 sequences; approximately 16% are singletons and the top ten take 18%. The sequencing input was blood. This receptor was obtained from a woman under 30 with Graves' hyperthyroidism. The V gene is TRBV19, the J gene TRBJ2-5; TRBD2 agrees at 7 bases. This CDR3 is CASSIPAGVQETQYF. The CDR3 DNA reads TGTGCCAGTAGTATCCCGGCGGGGGTTCAAGAGACCCAGTACTTC.